The 25 T cell receptor beta chains listed next were all sequenced from one sample in a study of blood T cell repertoires in COVID-19 (dated by TCRdb to 2018 to 2020). Libraries were prepared through the immunoSEQ multiplex PCR assay. In TCRdb, the immuneACCESS table is reduced to in-frame sequences with V and J assigned. These tables do not hold every clone; where another copy was compared, an unresolved V gene accounts for under half, and the others remain unexplained. The sample yields some 200,000 clones; roughly nine tenths were counted once. The top ten constitute roughly 3.7% of the sample. The specimen was PBMCs or T cells enriched from blood (not recorded which). These receptors came from a woman under 30 in a cohort exposed to, infected with or recovered from COVID-19 (not recorded which).

The genes are TRBV28 and TRBJ2-7; maybe TRBD1 (6 bases). Germline loops: CDR1 MDHEN, CDR2 SYDVKM. CDR3 length equals 15 residues. V lost 3 bases to trimming and J lost 0 bases, with 12 bases between them. CDR3 nucleotide sequence: TGTGCCAGCAGTTTTGGGGGCTCAAGCTCCTACGAGCAGTACTTC. Translation: CASSFGGSSSYEQYF.

This clone was counted at least ten times. This rearrangement joins TRBV6-1 to TRBJ2-1; 12 bases map to TRBD2. This CDR3 has 15 residues. V lost 2 bases, J lost 6 bases, and 2 bases stayed unmatched. The germline gives CDR1 MNHNS, CDR2 SASEGT. The CDR3 nucleotides read TGTGCCAGCAGTGAACTAGCGGGAGGGCCCAATGAGCAGTTCTTC. Amino acid sequence: CASSELAGGPNEQFF.

This clone showed up just once. The chain uses TRBV5-1 and TRBJ1-2; D not resolved. Trimming shortened V by 0 bases and J by 8 bases, and 17 bases separated the two germline ends. Per the germline V gene, CDR1 is SGHRS and CDR2 is YFSETQ. The CDR3 consists of 15 residues. The CDR3 spells CASSLVYPSLQGYTF. The CDR3 DNA reads as TGCGCCAGCAGCTTGGTTTACCCTTCCCTCCAGGGCTACACCTTC.

The rearrangement uses TRBV7-8 and TRBJ2-2; a possible D gene is TRBD2 (6 bases). The V end lost 4 bases, the J end lost 1 base, and 13 bases lay between the germline ends. Germline CDR1 reads SGHVS; CDR2 reads FQNEAQ. This CDR3 comprises 16 residues. The CDR3 reads CASSYGSVGNTGELFF. The CDR3 DNA reads as TGTGCCAGCAGCTACGGGAGTGTAGGGAACACCGGGGAGCTGTTTTTT. Based on the CDR3 plus reference TRBV7-8 and TRBJ2-2, the full variable domain is GAGVSQSPRYKVAKRGQDVALRCDPISGHVSLFWYQQALGQGPEFLTYFQNEAQLDKSGLPSDRFFAERPEGSVSTLKIQRTQQEDSAVYLCASSYGSVGNTGELFFGEGSRLTVL.

The chain joins TRBV4-1 to TRBJ2-2; a possible D gene is TRBD2 (7 bases). V lost 0 bases, J lost 5 bases, and 25 bases lay in between. The CDR3 runs 20 residues. Germline-derived CDR1 and CDR2 are MGHRA and YSYEKL. The CDR3 spells CASSQERGAAGALGTGELFF. In DNA, the CDR3 is TGCGCCAGCAGCCAAGAAAGAGGGGCCGCGGGGGCCCTGGGGACCGGGGAGCTGTTTTTT.

J is TRBJ2-1 and V is TRBV20-1, with D tentatively TRBD1 (5 bases). This CDR3 spans 11 amino acids. The germline V gene encodes CDR1 DFQATT and CDR2 SNEGSKA (reference sequence). Trimming took 4 bases from V and 9 from J, leaving 10 bases between them. As DNA, the CDR3 is TGCAGTGCTACAGGGTCTGTTGAGCAGTTCTTC. It specifies CSATGSVEQFF.

Here the CDR3 DNA reads TGTGCCTCCATCAAAGGGGGTGGGGAGCCCCAGCATTTT. This codes for CASIKGGGEPQHF. The chain carries TRBV3-1 (or the pseudogene TRBV3-2) and TRBJ1-5; maybe TRBD1 (6 bases). Trimming removed 11 bases at V and 8 bases at J, with 19 bases between. The CDR3 loop spans 13 amino acids. Germline V gene lookup returns CDR1 LGHDT and CDR2 YNNKEL (reference sequence).

The rearrangement joins TRBV7-2 to TRBJ2-7; TRBD1 is a possible D gene (5 bases). The ends were cut back, 3 bases at V and 4 bases at J, with 10 bases in the middle. The CDR3 consists of 13 residues. The V gene's germline CDR1 is SGHTA and CDR2 FQGNSA. DNA of the CDR3: TGTGCCAGCAGCTTTGCCAGGGTATACGAGCAGTACTTC. This gives the protein CASSFARVYEQYF.

This clone came up once. The chain has TRBV2 and TRBJ1-4; 9 bases match TRBD1. The CDR3 contains 13 residues. V trimming: 11 bases; J trimming: 8 bases; junction bases outside the gene matches: 9. Germline values: CDR1 SNHLY, CDR2 FYNNEI. CDR3 region: CAGKTGGKEKLFF. CDR3 coding DNA: TGTGCCGGGAAGACAGGGGGAAAAGAAAAACTGTTTTTT.

The chain recombines TRBV10-2 with TRBJ2-1, with 8 bases matching TRBD1. CDR1 is WSHSY, CDR2 SAAADI, per germline. This CDR3 spans 13 amino acids. With 8 bases clipped from V and 8 bases from J, the junction kept 8 bases outside the gene matches. The DNA of the CDR3 is TGCGCCAGCCACCGGGACAGGCGGGATGAGCAGTTCTTC. It encodes CASHRDRRDEQFF.

The chain uses TRBV13 and TRBJ2-7, with TRBD2 matching 9 bases. Germline V gene sequence: CDR1 PRHDT, CDR2 FYEKMQ (reference sequence). The V gene end was trimmed by 5 bases and the J gene end by 4 bases; junction bases not matched to a gene: 12. This CDR3 has 16 amino acids. The CDR3, as DNA: TGTGCCAGCAGCCCTAGCGGGAATAACCCCCGTTACGAGCAGTACTTC. Protein product: CASSPSGNNPRYEQYF.

The chain carries TRBV6-1 and TRBJ2-7; D is undetermined. Trimming took off 1 base at V and 4 bases at J, with 5 bases between the two ends. Germline CDR1 MNHNS, CDR2 SASEGT. The CDR3 contains 12 residues. CDR3 sequence reads: CASSEGSYEQYF. The CDR3 nucleotides read TGTGCCAGCAGTGAAGGGAGTTACGAGCAGTACTTC.

The chain employs TRBV5-1 and TRBJ1-1; 10 nucleotides line up with TRBD1. V dropped 5 bases and J dropped 6; count of bases not matched to a gene: 4. Germline-derived CDR1 and CDR2 are SGHRS and YFSETQ. The CDR3 totals 13 residues. This chain's CDR3 is CASSGTGEAEAFF. The DNA for the CDR3 is TGCGCCAGCAGTGGGACAGGGGAGGCTGAAGCTTTCTTT.

The rearrangement joins TRBV27 to TRBJ2-1; 7 nucleotides line up with TRBD1. CDR3 size: 14 residues. J lost 4 bases, V lost 5 bases, and 5 bases had no gene match. CDR1 is MNHEY, CDR2 SMNVEV, per germline (reference sequence). The DNA of the CDR3 is TGTGCCAGCAGTCTGGACAGGATATACAATGAGCAGTTCTTC. Translating it yields CASSLDRIYNEQFF.

The chain links TRBV6-5 to TRBJ1-3; D is unresolved. The germline V gene encodes CDR1 MNHEY and CDR2 SVGAGI. The CDR3 covers 13 residues. V shed 7 bases and J shed 3 bases, with 10 bases lying between them. CDR3 loop: CASTSSYGNTIYF. The CDR3 DNA is TGTGCCAGCACCTCGTCCTATGGAAACACCATATATTTT.

The rearrangement links TRBV3-1 (or the pseudogene TRBV3-2) to TRBJ2-1, with 9 bases matching TRBD2. The CDR3 consists of 16 residues. Germline CDR1 and CDR2: LGHDT and YNNKEL (reference sequence). Trimming cost V 4 bases and J 1 base; bases outside gene matches: 5. CDR3 loop: CASSPLAGMSYNEQFF. The DNA for the CDR3 is TGTGCCAGCAGCCCGCTAGCGGGGATGTCCTACAATGAGCAGTTCTTC.

This clone was seen just once. The chain uses TRBV4-1 and TRBJ2-7, with a tentative D call TRBD2 (6 bases). CDR1 is MGHRA, CDR2 YSYEKL, per germline. CDR3 length: 13 amino acids. Deletions cut 4 bases from V and 5 bases from J, with 12 bases between. CDR3 nucleotides: TGCGCCAGCAGCCGTACCCCGGGGGACGAGCAGTACTTC. This codes for CASSRTPGDEQYF.

This rearrangement joins TRBV18 to TRBJ2-7; 10 nucleotides agree with TRBD1. After removal of 0 bases from V and 3 bases from J, the junction contained 8 bases not matched to a gene. This CDR3 spans 17 amino acids. Germline V gene lookup returns CDR1 KGHSH and CDR2 LQKENI. The CDR3 DNA sequence: TGTGCCAGCTCACCACCGAATGCAGGGACAGGGGTCTACGAGCAGTACTTC. Its translation is CASSPPNAGTGVYEQYF.

This clone was recorded once. V usage is TRBV28 and J usage is TRBJ2-3, with D possibly matching TRBD2 (6 bases). Germline loops: CDR1 MDHEN, CDR2 SYDVKM. CDR3 length: 14 amino acids. Trimming pared 6 bases from V and 5 bases from J, leaving 15 bases between. CDR3 bases: TGTGCCAGCAGCACTTCGGGCGGGGAAGATACGCAGTATTTT. Protein product: CASSTSGGEDTQYF.

The chain couples TRBV7-6 to TRBJ1-6; 8 positions agree with TRBD1. The V and J ends lost 5 bases and 15 bases, in that order; junction bases with no gene match: 6. The CDR3 is made up of 12 amino acids. Germline CDR1 reads SGHVS; CDR2 reads FNYEAQ. CDR3 DNA sequence: TGTGCCAGCAGCGGACAGGGTTTCATCCTCCACTTT. Residues: CASSGQGFILHF.

The rearrangement links TRBV15 to TRBJ2-1; 9 bases line up with TRBD2. This CDR3 region has 14 residues. The V gene's germline CDR1 is LNHNV and CDR2 YYDKDF (reference sequence). After removal of 5 bases from V and 5 bases from J, the junction contained 4 bases not matched to a gene. CDR3 protein: CATSVLAGHNEQFF. CDR3 in DNA: TGTGCCACCAGCGTACTAGCGGGCCACAATGAGCAGTTCTTC.

This clone was counted only a few times. The chain joins TRBV24-1 to TRBJ1-5, with 7 bases aligning to TRBD1. There are 16 residues in the CDR3. From germline, CDR1 is KGHDR and CDR2 SFDVKD. Trimming at V came to 4 bases and at J to 1 base, leaving 6 bases not matched to a gene. The CDR3 nucleotides are TGTGCCACCAGTGAGGGGCGACAGGGCAGCAATCAGCCCCAGCATTTT. Translated: CATSEGRQGSNQPQHF.

The rearrangement uses TRBV5-4 and TRBJ2-7; D might be TRBD1 (5 bases). Germline V gives CDR1 SGHNT, CDR2 YYREEE (reference sequence). V was pared by 2 bases and J by 1 base, with 7 bases between. The CDR3 is 13 residues long. CDR3 nucleotide sequence: TGTGCCAGCAGCTTCTCAGGGTCCTACGAGCAGTACTTC. This gives the protein CASSFSGSYEQYF.

This clone appeared a few times. V is TRBV6-6 and J is TRBJ1-5; D ambiguous. Germline-derived CDR1 and CDR2 are MNHNY and SVGAGI (reference sequence). Trimming removed 11 bases from V and 6 bases from J, with 8 bases in between. The CDR3 contains 10 residues. Here the CDR3 DNA reads TGTGCCCCCCCCGGTCAGCCCCAGCATTTT. Translating it yields CAPPGQPQHF.

V and J are TRBV5-8 and TRBJ2-1, with D tentatively TRBD1 (6 bases). The CDR3 contains 15 residues. Germline CDR1 SGHTS, CDR2 YDEGEE. Deletions cut 4 bases from V and 0 bases from J, with 11 bases between. CDR3 loop: CASSTGHNSYNEQFF. The CDR3 DNA follows: TGTGCCAGCAGCACGGGACACAACTCCTACAATGAGCAGTTCTTC. Combining the CDR3 with reference TRBV5-8 and TRBJ2-1 gives the whole variable domain EAGVTQSPTHLIKTRGQQATLRCSPISGHTSVYWYQQALGLGLQFLLWYDEGEERNRGNFPPRFSGRQFPNYSSELNVNALELEDSALYLCASSTGHNSYNEQFFGPGTRLTVL.